One and the same sample provided the 19 T cell receptor beta chains below, sequenced in a study of blood T cell repertoires in COVID-19. Sequenced by immunoSEQ multiplex PCR; TCRdb stores in-frame clones only, minus some. This table holds 350,000 to 500,000 clones, around 90% found once. The source material was peripheral blood. The source of these receptors is a man aged 18 to 29 with COVID-19, enrolled during active disease.

For the CDR3, the DNA is TGTGCCAGCAGCTTGGGGCCGAACACTGAAGCTTTCTTT. Its protein is CASSLGPNTEAFF. V and J are TRBV11-3 and TRBJ1-1; a weak D match, TRBD1 (5 bases). The CDR3 consists of 13 residues. Per germline, CDR1 SGHNT and CDR2 YENEEA. V was trimmed by 3 bases and J by 1 base, leaving 6 bases between them.

CDR3 in DNA: TGTGCCAGCAGCCCGCCGGGGGGCCTCTCCGAGCAGTACTTC. This gives the protein CASSPPGGLSEQYF. This chain connects TRBV7-9 to TRBJ2-7; TRBD2 is a possible D gene (7 bases). CDR1 is SEHNR, CDR2 FQNEAQ, per germline (reference sequence). The CDR3 runs to 14 residues. Trimming removed 5 bases at V and 6 bases at J, with 17 bases between.

The CDR3: CASSSQTSGSAYEQYF. The CDR3 DNA reads TGTGCCAGCAGTTCCCAGACTAGCGGGAGTGCCTACGAGCAGTACTTC. The V call is TRBV27, the J call TRBJ2-7; 12 bases map to TRBD2. CDR3 length: 16 amino acids. CDR1 and CDR2 from the germline V gene are MNHEY and SMNVEV (reference sequence). V gave up 4 bases and J gave up 2 bases; unmatched junction bases: 6.

V is TRBV3-1 (or the pseudogene TRBV3-2) and J is TRBJ2-7; TRBD1 might be the D (6 bases). Germline CDR1 reads LGHDT; CDR2 reads YNNKEL (reference sequence). Between the trimmed V and J ends, which lost 5 bases and 0 bases, there was a span of 14 bases. CDR3 size: 15 residues. The DNA for the CDR3 is TGTGCCAGCAGCAACTTGTTGGGGGCCTCCTACGAGCAGTACTTC. It yields the protein CASSNLLGASYEQYF.

In the case of this clone: This same CDR3 is encoded by further DNA sequences in the sample. V and J are TRBV5-1 and TRBJ2-7; D uncertain. The CDR3 contains 12 residues. CDR1 is SGHRS and CDR2 is YFSETQ in the germline V gene. V was trimmed by 4 bases and J by 0 bases, leaving 5 bases between them. This CDR3 is CASSASSYEQYF. CDR3 DNA: TGCGCCAGCAGCGCTAGCTCCTACGAGCAGTACTTC.

The chain combines TRBV14 with TRBJ2-2; D not resolved. The CDR3 covers 16 residues. Trimming took 1 base from V and 4 from J, leaving 13 bases between them. The germline CDR1 and CDR2 sequences are SGHDN and FVKESK. The CDR3 loop is CASSQVLGIFTGELFF. The CDR3 DNA sequence: TGTGCCAGCAGCCAAGTCTTGGGCATTTTCACCGGGGAGCTGTTTTTT.

V is TRBV6-5 and J is TRBJ1-5; 9 positions match TRBD1. The J segment lost 3 bases and the V segment lost 6 bases, leaving 6 bases of the junction unmatched. Per the germline V gene, CDR1 is MNHEY and CDR2 is SVGAGI. CDR3 length equals 15 residues. CDR3: CASSVDRGVNQPQHF. DNA of the CDR3: TGTGCCAGCAGCGTCGACAGGGGGGTCAATCAGCCCCAGCATTTT.

The chain joins TRBV18 to TRBJ1-6, with TRBD1 matching over 11 bases. The CDR3 contains 18 residues. The trim removed 5 bases at V and 6 bases at J, leaving 12 bases unmatched. Germline CDR1 is KGHSH and CDR2 is LQKENI. CDR3 in DNA: TGTGCCAGCTCATCCCGGGACAGGGGGACCGGGCGTAATTCACCCCTCCACTTT. As protein: CASSSRDRGTGRNSPLHF.

This chain uses TRBV2 with TRBJ2-3; 8 nucleotides line up with TRBD2. The CDR3 consists of 13 residues. Germline CDR1 SNHLY, CDR2 FYNNEI. After removal of 8 bases from V and 4 bases from J, the junction contained 5 bases not matched to a gene. The CDR3 reads CASRRGVADTQYF. CDR3 sequence (DNA): TGTGCCAGCCGGCGGGGGGTTGCAGATACGCAGTATTTT.

The J gene is TRBJ2-1, the V gene TRBV5-1; 9 bases align to TRBD2. After removal of 0 bases from V and 4 bases from J, the junction contained 5 bases not matched to a gene. CDR1 is SGHRS, CDR2 YFSETQ, per germline. The length of the CDR3 is 16 residues. CDR3 region: CASSLEPSGVYNEQFF. CDR3 bases: TGCGCCAGCAGCTTGGAGCCTAGCGGGGTGTACAATGAGCAGTTCTTC.

The chain uses TRBV27 and TRBJ2-7, with 8 positions matching TRBD1. Losses at the gene ends were 8 bases for V and 4 bases for J; bases not matched to a gene: 10. This CDR3 is 14 amino acids long. The germline V gene encodes CDR1 MNHEY and CDR2 SMNVEV (reference sequence). The CDR3 DNA follows: TGTGCCAGCGGTTACAGGGGGAGGTTTTACGAGCAGTACTTC. This sequence encodes CASGYRGRFYEQYF.

This clone was picked up one time. Here the CDR3 DNA reads TGTGCCAGCCATACCGACAGGGCGAATGGCTACACCTTC. It yields the protein CASHTDRANGYTF. This chain connects TRBV2 to TRBJ1-2, with 7 positions matching TRBD1. The CDR3 consists of 13 residues. The V gene end was trimmed by 8 bases and the J gene end by 6 bases; junction bases not matched to a gene: 9. CDR1 and CDR2 (germline): SNHLY, FYNNEI.

This rearrangement joins TRBV29-1 to TRBJ1-6, with TRBD1 matching 9 bases. CDR1 SQVTM and CDR2 ANQGSEA come from the germline V gene. This CDR3 is built from 12 residues. Trimming removed 7 bases from V and 10 bases from J; junction bases left unmatched: 5. DNA of the CDR3: TGCAGCGCGAGACAGGGGGAATCACCCCTCCACTTT. This translates into CSARQGESPLHF.

The chain links TRBV5-1 to TRBJ2-5; 11 nucleotides agree with TRBD2. CDR1 is SGHRS, CDR2 YFSETQ, per germline. CDR3 size: 16 residues. Unmatched junction bases numbered 9, after V lost 4 bases and J lost 4 bases. The CDR3 DNA reads TGCGCCAGCAGCCCATTAGCGGGGGGGCCGGGAGAGACCCAGTACTTC. It yields the protein CASSPLAGGPGETQYF.

The V call is TRBV2, the J call TRBJ2-5; D unresolved. Per the germline V gene, CDR1 is SNHLY and CDR2 is FYNNEI. The V gene lost 3 bases and the J gene lost 1 base, with 9 bases spanning the gap. The CDR3 covers 14 residues. The CDR3 DNA sequence: TGTGCCAGCAGTGAGCTCACTGGCCAAGAGACCCAGTACTTC. Protein sequence: CASSELTGQETQYF.

V usage is TRBV15 and J usage is TRBJ2-2, with 9 bases that match TRBD1. Germline V lookup: CDR1 LNHNV, CDR2 YYDKDF (reference sequence). This CDR3 has 15 residues. V shed 7 bases and J 1 base; nucleotides not matched to a gene: 4. CDR3 residues: CATTGTGQNTGELFF. Written as DNA, the CDR3 is TGTGCCACCACCGGGACAGGGCAGAACACCGGGGAGCTGTTTTTT.

The rearrangement uses TRBV24-1 and TRBJ2-1; 8 nucleotides agree with TRBD2. The CDR3 runs 17 residues. Germline CDR1 and CDR2: KGHDR and SFDVKD. V lost 4 bases to trimming and J lost 7 bases; unmatched junction nucleotides: 14. The CDR3 DNA reads as TGTGCCACCAGTGACCCCGGCGGGGGGAGGTTAGGGAATGAGCAGTTCTTC. It translates to CATSDPGGGRLGNEQFF.

This chain connects TRBV5-1 to TRBJ1-6, with 9 bases aligning to TRBD1. This CDR3 region has 15 residues. Trimming removed 0 bases from V and 6 bases from J; junction bases left unmatched: 1. Germline loops: CDR1 SGHRS, CDR2 YFSETQ. The CDR3 coding sequence is TGCGCCAGCAGCTTGGGGACAGGGGTTAATTCACCCCTCCACTTT. Residues: CASSLGTGVNSPLHF.

The rearrangement links TRBV24-1 to TRBJ2-1; TRBD1 aligns across 7 bases. Germline lookup yields CDR1 KGHDR and CDR2 SFDVKD. The CDR3 consists of 21 residues. V was pared by 5 bases and J by 9 bases, with 30 bases of the junction left unmatched. The CDR3 is CATSASPRQGLIDWVVFEQFF. The CDR3, as DNA: TGTGCCACCAGTGCCTCACCCCGACAGGGTTTGATAGATTGGGTAGTGTTTGAGCAGTTCTTC.